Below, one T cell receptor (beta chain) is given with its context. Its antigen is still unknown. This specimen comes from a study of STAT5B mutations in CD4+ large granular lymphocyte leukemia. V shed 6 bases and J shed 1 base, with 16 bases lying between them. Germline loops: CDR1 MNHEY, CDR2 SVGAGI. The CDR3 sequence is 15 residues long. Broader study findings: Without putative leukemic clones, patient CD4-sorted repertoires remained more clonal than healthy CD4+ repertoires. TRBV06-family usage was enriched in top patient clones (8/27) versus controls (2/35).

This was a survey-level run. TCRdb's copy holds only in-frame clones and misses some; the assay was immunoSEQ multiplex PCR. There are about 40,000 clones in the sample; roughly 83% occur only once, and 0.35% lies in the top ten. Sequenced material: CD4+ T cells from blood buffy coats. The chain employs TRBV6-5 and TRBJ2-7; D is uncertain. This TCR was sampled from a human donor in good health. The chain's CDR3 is CASRPRTTGSYEQYF. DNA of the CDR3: TGTGCCAGCAGGCCAAGAACTACCGGGTCCTACGAGCAGTACTTC.